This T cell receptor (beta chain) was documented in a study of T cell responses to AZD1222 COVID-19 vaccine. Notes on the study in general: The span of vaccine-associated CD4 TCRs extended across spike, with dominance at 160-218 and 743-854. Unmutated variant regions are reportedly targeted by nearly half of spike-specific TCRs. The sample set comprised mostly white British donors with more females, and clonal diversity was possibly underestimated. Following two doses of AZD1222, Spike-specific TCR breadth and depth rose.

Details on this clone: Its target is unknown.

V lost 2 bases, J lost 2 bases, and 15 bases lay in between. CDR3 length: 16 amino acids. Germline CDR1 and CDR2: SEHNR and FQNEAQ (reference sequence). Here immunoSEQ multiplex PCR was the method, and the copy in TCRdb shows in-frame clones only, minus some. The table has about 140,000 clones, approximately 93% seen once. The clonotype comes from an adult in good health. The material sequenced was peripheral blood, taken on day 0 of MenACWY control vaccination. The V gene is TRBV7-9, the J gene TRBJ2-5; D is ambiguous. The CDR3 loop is CASSLLRSERQETQYF. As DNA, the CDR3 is TGTGCCAGCAGCTTACTTCGTTCGGAGAGGCAAGAGACCCAGTACTTC.